The 5 T cell receptor beta chains presented below share a single source sample, sequenced in a study of blood T cell repertoires in COVID-19. Profiled with immunoSEQ multiplex PCR; TCRdb holds only in-frame clones, not every one. The sample holds 140,000 to 150,000 clones, 84% seen once. What was sequenced was peripheral blood. The receptors derive from a man between 60 and 75 years old with active or convalescent COVID-19.

V is TRBV2 and J is TRBJ2-5; 11 bases fit TRBD2. This CDR3 spans 15 amino acids. CDR1 is SNHLY, CDR2 FYNNEI, per germline. Trimming took 6 bases from V and 0 from J; bases not matched to a gene: 3. DNA for the CDR3: TGTGCCAGCAGATTGACTAGCGGGAACCAAGAGACCCAGTACTTC. It specifies CASRLTSGNQETQYF.

The chain is built from TRBV15 and TRBJ2-5, with D perhaps TRBD2 (5 bases). This CDR3 has 13 residues. Germline CDR1 is LNHNV and CDR2 is YYDKDF (reference sequence). V was clipped by 1 base and J by 5 bases, with 8 bases between them. Written as DNA, the CDR3 is TGTGCCACCAGCAGAGGCGGGTCGGAGACCCAGTACTTC. Its translation is CATSRGGSETQYF.

This clone has just a few counts. The chain's CDR3 is CASRINRGSNQPQHF. CDR3 nucleotides: TGTGCCAGCAGGATTAACAGGGGAAGCAATCAGCCCCAGCATTTT. The chain carries TRBV6-5 and TRBJ1-5; 7 bases agree with TRBD1. Trimming took 6 bases from V and 1 from J; bases not matched to a gene: 6. This CDR3 has 15 residues. Germline CDR1 MNHEY, CDR2 SVGAGI.

The chain carries TRBV6-1 and TRBJ1-5; 7 nucleotides align to TRBD1. The germline V gene has CDR1 MNHNS and CDR2 SASEGT. The CDR3 extends over 16 amino acids. J gave up 3 bases and V 3 bases, and 8 bases lay outside the gene matches. The CDR3 spells CASSERQGFDNQPQHF. CDR3 bases: TGTGCCAGCAGTGAGAGACAGGGTTTTGACAATCAGCCCCAGCATTTT.

The chain employs TRBV11-3 and TRBJ1-1; no definite D call. Per the germline V gene, CDR1 is SGHNT and CDR2 is YENEEA. The CDR3 covers 13 residues. V gave up 3 bases and J gave up 3 bases, with 8 bases separating them. The DNA of the CDR3 is TGTGCCAGCAGCTTTTCTGGGCACACTGAAGCTTTCTTT. It codes for CASSFSGHTEAFF.